This T cell receptor (beta chain) derives from a study of regulatory T cells in long-lasting Graves disease. Stated time point: newly diagnosed GD, antithyroid drugs for less than 3 months. The authors made the TCR library using RNA they extracted from PBMCs. The TCR beta library used iRepertoire HTBI primers with Arm-PCR amplification of CDR3. A single record per CDR3 protein comes from TCRdb applying MiXCR to the multiplex PCR reads. The table records roughly 420,000 distinct CDR3 sequences, less than 20% of them present only once. Findings and caveats of the study: Thyroid tissue was not sampled; only peripheral blood was. New patients shared fewer public clonotypes (approximately 1,000) than persistent patients did (around 2,900). Lower TCR diversity was seen in persistent Graves' patients than in newly diagnosed ones.

This clonotype occurred many times. The target antigen is unknown. The germline gives CDR1 MNHNS, CDR2 SASEGT. V lost 6 bases, J lost 1 base, and 9 bases lay in between. The CDR3 totals 14 residues. The same sample was also used in a study of T cells in Graves' hyperthyroidism and ophthalmopathy. That paper adds: Ophthalmopathy prediction by the model preceded onset by a median roughly 6.3 months.

This TCR came from a woman younger than 45 with Graves disease. Sequences were derived from peripheral blood mononuclear cells (PBMCs), sampled at new diagnosis, from a patient treated with antithyroid drugs. The chain uses TRBV6-1 and TRBJ2-2; unclear D gene. Here the CDR3 reads CASSPDRNTGELFF. In nucleotides, the CDR3 is TGTGCCAGCAGCCCCGACCGGAACACCGGGGAGCTGTTTTTT.